Below, one T cell receptor (beta chain) is given with its context. Its antigen remains unidentified. Base qualities are not at hand, and no much larger clone is one base apart. The sample belongs to a study of cytomegalovirus exposure and HLA in healthy donors (dated by TCRdb to 2015 to 2018). Some background on the complete study: The 666 repertoires of the first cohort and the 95 to 150 validation repertoires were produced on the same platform, according to a later analysis. The study combined high-throughput TCR immunosequencing, statistical association of individual TCRs with disease status, and machine learning to predict cytomegalovirus infection status. The study aimed to test whether cataloging public T cell receptors could reveal signatures of past pathogen exposure. In addition to the first cohort of 666 subjects, a separate validation cohort of 130 or so different subjects was used.

The receptor library was made with the immunoSEQ multiplex PCR assay. The original pipeline was this. To diagnose cytomegalovirus status from the catalog of TCR beta chain sequences, a statistical classification framework was built. The table was pulled from immuneACCESS by TCRdb, which kept in-frame rearrangements only. Such tables lose some clones; where checked, under half of the loss comes from unresolved V genes, and the rest has no known cause. The V and J calls and clone size come from that table; D and trimming were worked out from the DNA. Across this sample there are around 300,000 clones, with roughly 90% seen only once. The ten largest clones represent roughly 0.88% of the sample. Donors formed part of the validation cohort, which comprised 120 subjects and was distinct from the first cohort of roughly 600 subjects. The CDR3 goes from the cysteine to the phenylalanine over 15 residues. The kept DNA is CDR3 alone, 45 bases in frame from the first base. CDR1 and CDR2 are drawn from the germline V gene (reference sequence): GTSNPN, SVGIG. The junction shows trimming of 0 bases on V and 2 bases on J, plus 8 bases between the germline ends.

The paper's findings and limits, for the study overall: The study gave a list of 150 to 200 TCR beta chains associated with cytomegalovirus. In a later analysis, TCRs clustered in the first cohort were found to also tend to co-occur in the roughly 130 validation repertoires, with approximately 94% of cluster scores above 0. According to the authors, the approach could potentially be generalized to other disease states and immunological phenotypes. The classifier was reported to diagnose cytomegalovirus status with high specificity and sensitivity in both the original and validation cohorts. Most TCR sequences were seen in very few donors, while some public TCRs were found in many individuals. A later analysis had no HLA typing for the validation cohort, so co-occurrence there was scored across all 110 or so repertoires. Three of the identified cytomegalovirus-associated TCR beta chains were confirmed in vitro to be specific for cytomegalovirus antigens.

The receptor was isolated from a man younger than 40 in good health and CMV-seronegative. What was sequenced was PBMCs. The V and J segments used are TRBV30 and TRBJ1-6, with a weak D call of TRBD1 (5 bases match). The DNA sequence is as follows: TGTGCCTGGAGTGTTCTCAGGGCCTATAATTCACCCCTCCACTTT. Protein translation: CAWSVLRAYNSPLHF.